This T cell receptor beta chain is from a study of blood T cell repertoires in COVID-19. Trimming removed 0 bases at V and 5 bases at J, with 11 bases between. This CDR3 has 14 residues. Germline V gene sequence: CDR1 LGHNA, CDR2 YNFKEQ. Original methodology: The authors estimated nucleated cell counts from reference gene primer amplification. Clones were sequenced by immunoSEQ multiplex PCR, and TCRdb holds only the in-frame ones, with some missing. V, J and clone size derive from that table, while D and trimming were established from the DNA sequence. The sample contains roughly 100,000 clones, around 80% of which appear only once.

This sequence was found in a man aged 60-69 years with active or convalescent COVID-19. This rearrangement joins TRBV4-2 to TRBJ2-7, with a weak D call TRBD2 (7 bases). The sample consisted of peripheral blood. This chain's CDR3 is CASSQDGRGHEQYF. As DNA, the CDR3 is TGTGCCAGCAGCCAAGATGGGCGGGGGCACGAGCAGTACTTC.